What follows are 15 T cell receptor beta chains derived from one specimen sequenced in a study of blood T cell repertoires in COVID-19. The table came from immunoSEQ multiplex PCR; TCRdb's copy has only in-frame clones and leaves some out. The sample consists of about 90,000 clones, roughly three quarters of them appearing once. The specimen sequenced was peripheral blood. Receptors originate from a woman at least 80 years old with acute or convalescent COVID-19.

The chain recombines TRBV2 with TRBJ1-1; 9 bases are a match to TRBD1. CDR3 length equals 15 residues. Trimming removed 4 bases from V and 1 base from J; junction bases left unmatched: 4. Germline CDR1 reads SNHLY; CDR2 reads FYNNEI. Here the CDR3 reads CASSGQGQGNTEAFF. The CDR3 nucleotides are TGTGCCAGCAGTGGACAGGGACAGGGGAACACTGAAGCTTTCTTT.

The chain uses TRBV9 and TRBJ2-3; 7 nucleotides line up with TRBD1. Germline CDR1 is SGDLS and CDR2 is YYNGEE. Trimming at V came to 4 bases and at J to 2 bases, leaving 10 bases not matched to a gene. The CDR3 length is 16 residues. CDR3 amino acids: CASSLTGASYTDTQYF. CDR3 in DNA: TGTGCCAGCAGCCTAACAGGGGCGTCCTACACAGATACGCAGTATTTT. The variable domain in full, with the rest retrieved from reference TRBV9 and TRBJ2-3, is DSGVTQTPKHLITATGQRVTLRCSPRSGDLSVYWYQQSLDQGLQFLIQYYNGEERAKGNILERFSAQQFPDLHSELNLSSLELGDSALYFCASSLTGASYTDTQYFGPGTRLTVL.

The chain has TRBV10-3 and TRBJ2-2; 8 nucleotides match TRBD2. The CDR3 length is 15 residues. V was pared by 7 bases and J by 3 bases, with 7 bases of the junction left unmatched. The germline CDR1 and CDR2 sequences are ENHRY and SYGVKD. CDR3: CAIKPTSGDTGELFF. The CDR3 DNA sequence: TGTGCCATCAAACCCACTAGCGGAGACACCGGGGAGCTGTTTTTT.

This clone has more than one count but fewer than ten. This chain joins TRBV6-5 and TRBJ1-5; D not resolved. Trimming removed 1 base from V and 5 bases from J, with 6 bases in between. The CDR3 extends over 13 amino acids. Looked up from germline, CDR1 is MNHEY and CDR2 is SVGAGI. The CDR3 region has the DNA TGTGCCAGCAGTTACTATTCGGATCAGCCCCAGCATTTT. Amino acid sequence: CASSYYSDQPQHF.

The chain joins TRBV7-2 to TRBJ2-7, with D possibly TRBD1 on 5 matching bases. The CDR3 is made up of 14 amino acids. The germline CDR1 and CDR2 sequences are SGHTA and FQGNSA. Trimming removed 4 bases at V and 5 bases at J, with 15 bases between. The CDR3 region has the DNA TGTGCCAGCAGCTCCGACCAGGGCCGCGACGAGCAGTACTTC. Its protein product is CASSSDQGRDEQYF. The full variable domain, in which reference TRBV7-2 and TRBJ2-7 provide the parts outside the CDR3, is GAGVSQSPSNKVTEKGKDVELRCDPISGHTALYWYRQSLGQGLEFLIYFQGNSAPDKSGLPSDRFSAERTGGSVSTLTIQRTQQEDSAVYLCASSSDQGRDEQYFGPGTRLTVT.

This clone was seen once. This chain uses TRBV3-1 (or the pseudogene TRBV3-2) with TRBJ2-1, with D maybe TRBD1 (7 bases). Germline lookup yields CDR1 LGHDT and CDR2 YNNKEL (reference sequence). Trimming stripped 6 bases from V and 6 bases from J, with 18 bases between. The CDR3 contains 15 residues. The CDR3 is CASRSEGAGSNEQFF. The CDR3 DNA sequence: TGTGCCAGCAGGTCGGAGGGGGCCGGGAGCAATGAGCAGTTCTTC.

The genes are TRBV27 and TRBJ1-1, with 7 bases matching TRBD1. The CDR3 runs to 14 residues. V trimming: 8 bases; J trimming: 3 bases; junction bases outside the gene matches: 9. CDR1 is MNHEY, CDR2 SMNVEV, per germline (reference sequence). The CDR3 region has the DNA TGTGCCAGCGCGCGGGCAGGGGGGTACACTGAAGCTTTCTTT. Residues: CASARAGGYTEAFF.

The rearrangement joins TRBV28 to TRBJ1-2; TRBD1 matches 9 bases. Unmatched junction bases numbered 11, after V lost 8 bases and J lost 1 base. Germline-derived CDR1 and CDR2 are MDHEN and SYDVKM. There are 16 residues in the CDR3. CDR3 DNA sequence: TGTGCCAGCCGGCAAGGACAGGGGACCCTTAACTATGGCTACACCTTC. Protein: CASRQGQGTLNYGYTF.

The CDR3 DNA reads as TGCGCCAGCAGCCAAGTGCCTAGCGGAGGCACAGATACGCAGTATTTT. Its protein product is CASSQVPSGGTDTQYF. The chain couples TRBV4-3 to TRBJ2-3, with TRBD2 matching over 7 bases. This CDR3 spans 16 amino acids. Germline assignment: CDR1 LGHNA and CDR2 YSLEER. The trim removed 1 base at V and 1 base at J, leaving 5 bases unmatched.

Of note for this clone: At one end, the junction sequence differs from germline, possibly due to a read error. V and J are TRBV23-1 and TRBJ2-2, with 7 bases identical to TRBD1. TRBV23-1 has ORF status, its function being uncertain. The CDR3 is made up of 12 amino acids. CDR3 sequence reads: CASSQQSGGLFF. The CDR3, as DNA: TGCGCCAGCAGTCAACAATCAGGGGGGCTGTTTTTT.

The chain links TRBV11-3 to TRBJ2-3, with D tentatively TRBD1 (5 bases). Germline values: CDR1 SGHNT, CDR2 YENEEA. V dropped 3 bases and J dropped 11 bases, with 15 bases sitting between them. This CDR3 has 13 residues. The CDR3 bases are TGTGCCAGCAGCTTCGGGCAGGGCCGCGGGCAGTATTTT. It yields the protein CASSFGQGRGQYF.

The CDR3 sequence: CASTPLVLAGGFTDTQYF. The CDR3 nucleotides read TGTGCCAGCACCCCCTTGGTACTAGCGGGAGGGTTCACAGATACGCAGTATTTT. This chain uses TRBV28 with TRBJ2-3, with 13 bases fitting TRBD2. CDR1 is MDHEN and CDR2 is SYDVKM in the germline V gene. V lost 7 bases to trimming and J lost 2 bases; unmatched junction nucleotides: 12. This CDR3 has 18 amino acids.

V and J are TRBV18 and TRBJ2-2; TRBD2 matches 12 bases. The CDR3 is 20 amino acids. The junction had 11 bases not matched to a gene; V was cut back by 2 bases and J by 1 base. Germline assignment: CDR1 KGHSH and CDR2 LQKENI. The CDR3 sequence: CASSPTSGRLPLMNTGELFF. CDR3 in DNA: TGTGCCAGCTCACCAACTAGCGGGAGGCTTCCTCTTATGAACACCGGGGAGCTGTTTTTT.

The chain combines TRBV9 with TRBJ2-3; tentative D call: TRBD2 (5 bases). The CDR3 contains 12 residues. Per germline, CDR1 SGDLS and CDR2 YYNGEE. Trimming removed 4 bases at V and 6 bases at J, with 9 bases between. In DNA form, the CDR3 reads TGTGCCAGCAGCCTCCGGGGTGATACGCAGTATTTT. As protein: CASSLRGDTQYF.

This chain links TRBV5-8 with TRBJ1-1; D remains unclear. Germline V lookup: CDR1 SGHTS, CDR2 YDEGEE. The CDR3 length is 16 residues. The V end lost 4 bases, the J end lost 0 bases, and 16 bases lay between the germline ends. The CDR3 loop is CASSIALRGLNTEAFF. DNA for the CDR3: TGTGCCAGCAGCATAGCCCTGAGAGGGTTGAACACTGAAGCTTTCTTT.